This TCR beta chain derives from a study of shared clonotypes between healthy human individuals. Points from the study as a whole: Compared with clonotypes that all four donors shared, non-shared clonotypes had lower generation probabilities. Approximately 4.6% of naive CD4 clonotypes were common to a few donors.

The CDR3 has 13 amino acids. V was pared by 2 bases and J by 1 base, with 3 bases between. Germline CDR1 reads MNHNS; CDR2 reads SASEGT. An even split of each subset's genomic DNA across several immunoSEQ plates was performed. The repertoire was sequenced with immunoSEQ multiplex PCR; TCRdb's copy has only in-frame clones and lacks some. The sample contains about 690,000 clones, about 92% of which appear only once. CD45RO+ cells and CCR7-negative CD45RA+ TemRA cells were combined as CD8 memory. To note about this clone: The antigen is undetermined.

The sample consisted of memory CD8+ T cells from PBMCs. Specified subset: CD45RO+ cells pooled with CCR7-negative TemRA cells. This chain connects TRBV6-1 to TRBJ2-1; D uncertain. This receptor was obtained from a man between 18 and 35 years old in good health. Some clones in this sample may be carry-over from other donors' samples. CDR3 residues: CASSENSYNEQFF. DNA of the CDR3: TGTGCCAGCAGTGAAAATTCCTACAATGAGCAGTTCTTC.